This T cell receptor (beta chain) appears in the sequencing data of a study of T cells in Graves' hyperthyroidism and ophthalmopathy. TCR beta CDR3 regions were amplified from RNA transcripts. HTBI primers were employed in a first-round RT-PCR of the TCR CDR3. TCRdb re-analysed the multiplex PCR reads in MiXCR, keeping a single row per CDR3 protein. The sample holds roughly 740,000 distinct CDR3 sequences, about a sixth seen once. This clonotype was observed many times. With V trimmed by 7 bases and J by 3 bases, 10 bases remained unmatched. This CDR3 is 15 amino acids long. Germline V gene lookup returns CDR1 MDHEN and CDR2 SYDVKM.

The receptor was isolated from a man aged 18 to 35 with Graves' hyperthyroidism. The J gene is TRBJ2-5, the V gene TRBV28; the match to TRBD2 covers 8 bases. Sample: blood. CDR3 sequence (DNA): TGTGCCAGCAAGGAGAGCGGGAGACGTGAAGAGACCCAGTACTTC. Translating gives CASKESGRREETQYF.